These 15 T cell receptor beta chains came from one sample sequenced in a study of long-term antiretroviral therapy in people with HIV. They ran version v3.0 of the immunoSEQ assay at survey level. Data came from immunoSEQ multiplex PCR; TCRdb stores just in-frame clones and leaves some out. The sample records approximately 17,000 clones, 70% to 90% being singletons. The material sequenced was unsorted PBMCs, taken 0.1 years before starting antiretroviral therapy. These receptors all stem from a man younger than 35 with HIV.

This clone was seen more than once but under ten times. This chain uses TRBV7-8 with TRBJ1-6; 9 bases agree with TRBD1. V shed 3 bases and J 11 bases; nucleotides not matched to a gene: 8. The CDR3 runs to 15 residues. CDR1 is SGHVS and CDR2 is FQNEAQ in the germline V gene. CDR3 sequence: CASSLLGQGRAPLHF. The CDR3 DNA is TGTGCCAGCAGCTTGCTGGGACAGGGACGGGCACCCCTCCACTTT.

The rearrangement links TRBV28 to TRBJ1-4; no clear D. CDR1 and CDR2 from the germline V gene are MDHEN and SYDVKM. V dropped 5 bases and J dropped 4 bases, with 14 bases sitting between them. The CDR3 has 15 amino acids. CDR3 loop: CASSPTWGVNEKLFF. The CDR3 nucleotides are TGTGCCAGCAGTCCCACTTGGGGAGTTAATGAAAAACTGTTTTTT. The whole variable domain, remainder taken from reference TRBV28 and TRBJ1-4, is DVKVTQSSRYLVKRTGEKVFLECVQDMDHENMFWYRQDPGLGLRLIYFSYDVKMKEKGDIPEGYSVSREKKERFSLILESASTNQTSMYLCASSPTWGVNEKLFFGSGTQLSVL.

The chain combines TRBV7-3 with TRBJ2-7; D possibly matches TRBD1 or TRBD2 (5 bases each). CDR1 SGHTA and CDR2 FQGTGA come from the germline V gene. The CDR3 totals 13 residues. V lost 1 base and J lost 6, with 10 bases in between. The CDR3 region is CASSLIGAGEQYF. CDR3 coding DNA: TGTGCCAGCAGCTTAATCGGGGCTGGCGAGCAGTACTTC.

V and J are TRBV18 and TRBJ2-2; the D gene could be TRBD1 or TRBD2 (5 bases each). Germline lookup yields CDR1 KGHSH and CDR2 LQKENI. V lost 4 bases to trimming and J lost 1 base, with 25 bases between them. The CDR3 runs 20 residues. CDR3 sequence (DNA): TGTGCCAGCTCACTGGGCGGAGGCAGGGCGCCTTTCTTGAACACCGGGGAGCTGTTTTTT. It encodes CASSLGGGRAPFLNTGELFF.

The chain uses TRBV5-1 and TRBJ2-5; 12 bases are shared with TRBD2. The CDR3 extends over 14 amino acids. V gave up 4 bases and J gave up 6 bases; unmatched junction bases: 4. CDR1 and CDR2 (germline): SGHRS, YFSETQ. CDR3 nucleotides: TGCGCCAGCAGCCGGACTAGCGGGGACCAGACCCAGTACTTC. As protein: CASSRTSGDQTQYF. The full variable domain, completed using reference TRBV5-1 and TRBJ2-5, is KAGVTQTPRYLIKTRGQQVTLSCSPISGHRSVSWYQQTPGQGLQFLFEYFSETQRNKGNFPGRFSGRQFSNSRSEMNVSTLELGDSALYLCASSRTSGDQTQYFGPGTRLLVL.

This CDR3 reads CASWRGAVEPQHF. The CDR3 DNA is TGTGCCAGCTGGAGGGGGGCCGTGGAGCCCCAGCATTTT. This chain joins TRBV6-1 and TRBJ1-5; possibly TRBD1 for D (6 bases). V lost 8 bases and J lost 8, with 16 bases in between. Germline CDR1 and CDR2: MNHNS and SASEGT. The CDR3 sequence is 13 residues long.

This sequence joins TRBV30 and TRBJ1-1, with a weak D call TRBD1 (5 bases). In germline, CDR1 is GTSNPN, CDR2 SVGIG (reference sequence). The germline V and J ends were trimmed by 0 bases and 6 bases, with 11 bases remaining between them. This CDR3 region has 13 residues. CDR3 coding DNA: TGTGCCTGGAGTGTACGGGGGGGGGCTGAAGCTTTCTTT. Translated: CAWSVRGGAEAFF.

The chain carries TRBV4-1 and TRBJ2-7, with D maybe TRBD2 (7 bases). This CDR3 spans 16 amino acids. V lost 1 base and J lost 2, with 15 bases in between. CDR1 MGHRA and CDR2 YSYEKL come from the germline V gene. CDR3 bases: TGCGCCAGCAGCCAAGGTTTCGGGGGGCGCGCCTACGAGCAGTACTTC. Protein product: CASSQGFGGRAYEQYF.

This sequence joins TRBV11-2 and TRBJ1-2, with TRBD1 identical over 10 bases. The V gene end was trimmed by 3 bases and the J gene end by 7 bases; junction bases not matched to a gene: 8. Germline V gene lookup returns CDR1 SGHAT and CDR2 FQNNGV. The CDR3 totals 15 residues. The CDR3 DNA follows: TGTGCCAGCAGCTTCATCAGGGACAGGGGAGGTGGCTACACCTTC. Amino acid sequence: CASSFIRDRGGGYTF.

In its sample, this clone was seen once. The same CDR3 can be traced to other DNA sequences in this sample. The chain has TRBV5-5 and TRBJ2-1, with D perhaps given as TRBD1 or TRBD2 (5 bases each). From germline, CDR1 is SGHKS and CDR2 YYEKEE (reference sequence). CDR3 length equals 13 residues. V lost 3 bases and J 5 bases, leaving 9 bases between the germline ends. In DNA, the CDR3 is TGTGCCAGCAGCTGGGGACCCGACAATGAGCAGTTCTTC. It is translated as CASSWGPDNEQFF.

The J gene is TRBJ2-3, the V gene TRBV9, with a weak D call TRBD2 (5 bases). V was pared by 0 bases and J by 6 bases, with 17 bases between. CDR3 length equals 16 residues. CDR1 is SGDLS, CDR2 YYNGEE, per germline. The CDR3 sequence is CASSVARWTELDTQYF. CDR3 sequence (DNA): TGTGCCAGCAGCGTAGCCAGATGGACTGAGCTCGATACGCAGTATTTT.

The chain recombines TRBV12-5 with TRBJ2-1; TRBD2 matches 15 bases. The V gene's germline CDR1 is LGHNT and CDR2 FRNRAP. The trim removed 4 bases at V and 9 bases at J, leaving 13 bases unmatched. The CDR3 is 18 residues long. In nucleotides, the CDR3 is TGTGCTAGTGGTTCCCTAAACGGACTAGCGGGGGGGCCGGGTGAGCAGTTCTTC. Its translation is CASGSLNGLAGGPGEQFF.

The chain employs TRBV5-1 and TRBJ2-3; D unresolved. The CDR3 has 14 amino acids. Trimming took off 2 bases at V and 2 bases at J, with 9 bases between the two ends. CDR1 is SGHRS and CDR2 is YFSETQ in the germline V gene. The CDR3 DNA sequence: TGCGCCAGCAGCTTACAGACTTCCACAGATACGCAGTATTTT. This sequence encodes CASSLQTSTDTQYF.

The chain recombines TRBV5-1 with TRBJ2-7; TRBD2 aligns across 11 bases. Germline values: CDR1 SGHRS, CDR2 YFSETQ. The CDR3 spans 15 residues. V lost 3 bases, J lost 5 bases, and 7 bases stayed unmatched. The CDR3 region is CASSSNSGRAHEQYF. The CDR3 DNA is TGCGCCAGCAGCTCTAATAGCGGGAGGGCCCACGAGCAGTACTTC. The full variable domain, with the rest looked up from reference TRBV5-1 and TRBJ2-7, is KAGVTQTPRYLIKTRGQQVTLSCSPISGHRSVSWYQQTPGQGLQFLFEYFSETQRNKGNFPGRFSGRQFSNSRSEMNVSTLELGDSALYLCASSSNSGRAHEQYFGPGTRLTVT.

The sample holds a few counts of this clone. This chain uses TRBV11-2 with TRBJ1-2; weak D call: TRBD1 (5 bases). The germline V and J ends were trimmed by 5 bases and 7 bases, with 17 bases remaining between them. The germline CDR1 and CDR2 sequences are SGHAT and FQNNGV. This CDR3 region has 14 residues. The CDR3 DNA reads TGTGCCAGCAGCCATAGAACAGGAATCGGTGGCTACACCTTC. It yields the protein CASSHRTGIGGYTF.